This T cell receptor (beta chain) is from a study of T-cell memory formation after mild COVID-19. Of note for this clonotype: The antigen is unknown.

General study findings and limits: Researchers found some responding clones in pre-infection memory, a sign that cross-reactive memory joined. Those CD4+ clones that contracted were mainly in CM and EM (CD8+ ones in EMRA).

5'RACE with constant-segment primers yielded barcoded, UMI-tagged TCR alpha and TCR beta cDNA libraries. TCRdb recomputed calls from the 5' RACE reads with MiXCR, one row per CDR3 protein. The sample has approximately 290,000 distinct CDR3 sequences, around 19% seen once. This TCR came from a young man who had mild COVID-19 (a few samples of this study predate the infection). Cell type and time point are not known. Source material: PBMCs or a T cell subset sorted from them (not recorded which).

CDR3 DNA sequence: TGTGCCACCAGAAGTGGACAGGGGGCAAATTCACCCCTCCACTTT. Translating it yields CATRSGQGANSPLHF. The chain uses TRBV15 and TRBJ1-6, with 11 nucleotides matching TRBD1. Germline CDR1 reads LNHNV; CDR2 reads YYDKDF (reference sequence). This CDR3 has 15 residues. The V gene end was trimmed by 6 bases and the J gene end by 7 bases; junction bases not matched to a gene: 5.